Below, 15 T cell receptor beta chains from the same sample are listed, as sequenced in a study of blood T cell repertoires in COVID-19. Here immunoSEQ multiplex PCR was the method, and the copy in TCRdb shows in-frame clones only, minus some. The sample includes about 190,000 clones, under 90% of them seen just once. The sequenced sample was peripheral blood. The receptors derive from a human donor in a cohort sampled during active COVID-19.

The chain employs TRBV24-1 and TRBJ2-2; 8 bases fit TRBD1. This CDR3 spans 15 amino acids. The junction had 5 bases not matched to a gene; V was cut back by 7 bases and J by 2 bases. The germline V gene has CDR1 KGHDR and CDR2 SFDVKD. This CDR3 reads CATRGAGGNTGELFF. The CDR3 DNA sequence: TGTGCCACCAGAGGCGCAGGGGGCAACACCGGGGAGCTGTTTTTT.

The chain has TRBV5-6 and TRBJ2-5; the D is unclear. The CDR3 has 14 residues. Germline lookup yields CDR1 SGHDT and CDR2 YYEEEE. V gave up 0 bases and J gave up 2 bases, with 8 bases separating them. CDR3 sequence: CASSLAGLQETQYF. The CDR3 DNA is TGTGCCAGCAGCTTGGCTGGGCTACAAGAGACCCAGTACTTC.

This clone was observed once. The DNA of the CDR3 is TGCAGTGCTAGTGGCGGACATCGAGTTAATGAGCAGTTCTTC. Its translation is CSASGGHRVNEQFF. V gene TRBV20-1 combines with J gene TRBJ2-1, with TRBD1 as a possible D gene (5 bases). This CDR3 has 14 amino acids. The V end was cut by 3 bases, the J end by 7 bases, with 16 bases between. Germline V gives CDR1 DFQATT, CDR2 SNEGSKA (reference sequence).

The chain is built from TRBV5-1 and TRBJ1-5; 9 bases are a match to TRBD1. Germline V gene lookup returns CDR1 SGHRS and CDR2 YFSETQ. This CDR3 region has 15 residues. Trimming at V came to 3 bases and at J to 6 bases, leaving 7 bases not matched to a gene. CDR3 sequence (DNA): TGCGCCAGCAGCTCGACAGGGGGATTCGGTCAGCCCCAGCATTTT. Protein product: CASSSTGGFGQPQHF.

The CDR3 is CASSKTSGQETQYF. The CDR3 DNA follows: TGTGCCAGCAGCAAAACAAGTGGCCAAGAGACCCAGTACTTC. This rearrangement joins TRBV7-9 to TRBJ2-5; D uncertain. The V gene's germline CDR1 is SEHNR and CDR2 FQNEAQ (reference sequence). The CDR3 runs 14 residues. Between the trimmed V and J ends, which lost 5 bases and 1 base, there was a span of 11 bases.

The chain joins TRBV5-1 to TRBJ1-6, with 7 bases lining up with TRBD1. V shed 4 bases and J 3 bases; nucleotides not matched to a gene: 10. Germline values: CDR1 SGHRS, CDR2 YFSETQ. This CDR3 has 17 residues. The CDR3 bases are TGCGCCAGCAGCGGATGGGACAGCGGCCGCTATAATTCACCCCTCCACTTT. Translated, it gives CASSGWDSGRYNSPLHF. The entire variable domain, with the rest obtained from reference TRBV5-1 and TRBJ1-6, is as follows: KAGVTQTPRYLIKTRGQQVTLSCSPISGHRSVSWYQQTPGQGLQFLFEYFSETQRNKGNFPGRFSGRQFSNSRSEMNVSTLELGDSALYLCASSGWDSGRYNSPLHFGNGTRLTVT.

This clone came up once. This chain uses TRBV28 with TRBJ1-3, with 8 positions matching TRBD1. The CDR3 consists of 13 residues. The germline V gene has CDR1 MDHEN and CDR2 SYDVKM. Trimming at V came to 5 bases and at J to 4 bases, leaving 1 base not matched to a gene. The CDR3 spells CASSRQGGNTIYF. As DNA, the CDR3 is TGTGCCAGCAGTCGACAGGGGGGAAACACCATATATTTT.

The rearrangement joins TRBV2 to TRBJ1-4; D unresolved. The CDR3 has 15 amino acids. Looked up from germline, CDR1 is SNHLY and CDR2 is FYNNEI. Trimming left V 2 bases short and J 0 bases short, with 7 bases between. The CDR3 sequence is CASSEMSATNEKLFF. The CDR3 coding sequence is TGTGCCAGCAGTGAAATGTCTGCAACTAATGAAAAACTGTTTTTT. Full variable domain (missing parts from reference TRBV2 and TRBJ1-4): EPEVTQTPSHQVTQMGQEVILRCVPISNHLYFYWYRQILGQKVEFLVSFYNNEISEKSEIFDDQFSVERPDGSNFTLKIRSTKLEDSAMYFCASSEMSATNEKLFFGSGTQLSVL.

The J gene is TRBJ1-1, the V gene TRBV7-8; no reliable D call. Germline V lookup: CDR1 SGHVS, CDR2 FQNEAQ. The CDR3 covers 14 residues. V lost 4 bases and J lost 1, with 10 bases in between. The CDR3 region is CASSSRSANTEAFF. In nucleotides, the CDR3 is TGTGCCAGCAGCTCGAGGTCAGCGAACACTGAAGCTTTCTTT.

V is TRBV28 and J is TRBJ2-7; a weak D match, TRBD2 (5 bases). Germline CDR1 reads MDHEN; CDR2 reads SYDVKM. Trimming removed 4 bases at V and 3 bases at J, with 22 bases between. This CDR3 contains 17 residues. Here the CDR3 DNA reads TGTGCCAGCAGTTCCCTACCCCCTGGCGGAGGATACTACGAGCAGTACTTC. Protein sequence: CASSSLPPGGGYYEQYF.

The gene calls are TRBV21-1 and TRBJ2-1; the table's D call, TRBD2, has no DNA check behind it. TRBV21-1 constitutes a pseudogene. The CDR3 extends over 15 amino acids. The CDR3 is CASRLAGGGGNEQFF. The DNA of the CDR3 is TGTGCCAGCAGACTAGCGGGAGGAGGTGGGAATGAGCAGTTCTTC.

This rearrangement joins TRBV30 to TRBJ2-1, with D maybe TRBD2 (5 bases). From germline, CDR1 is GTSNPN and CDR2 SVGIG (reference sequence). The CDR3 is 15 residues long. The V end lost 0 bases, the J end lost 7 bases, and 16 bases lay between the germline ends. The CDR3 DNA reads TGTGCCTGGAGTGTTAAGGGAGTCGTGGGAAATGAGCAGTTCTTC. Protein: CAWSVKGVVGNEQFF.

The chain couples TRBV3-1 (or the pseudogene TRBV3-2) to TRBJ2-3; D might be TRBD2 (5 bases). The length of the CDR3 is 13 residues. Germline CDR1 reads LGHDT; CDR2 reads YNNKEL (reference sequence). Trimming removed 4 bases at V and 4 bases at J, with 9 bases between. CDR3 region: CASSLMGADTQYF. DNA of the CDR3: TGTGCCAGCAGCCTCATGGGAGCAGATACGCAGTATTTT.

This clone was found a few times. The J gene is TRBJ1-2, the V gene TRBV6-5; D ambiguous. The CDR3 sequence is 12 residues long. Germline-derived CDR1 and CDR2 are MNHEY and SVGAGI. V was pared by 5 bases and J by 4 bases, with 8 bases between. The CDR3 DNA is TGTGCCAGCAGTAGATATAGCTATGGCTACACCTTC. It codes for CASSRYSYGYTF.

The chain employs TRBV2 and TRBJ2-5; the D gene is possibly TRBD1 (6 bases). CDR3 size: 15 residues. V lost 8 bases to trimming and J lost 1 base, with 17 bases between them. CDR1 is SNHLY, CDR2 FYNNEI, per germline. DNA of the CDR3: TGTGCCAGCTCGACTGCAACAGGGACCCAAGAGACCCAGTACTTC. This codes for CASSTATGTQETQYF.